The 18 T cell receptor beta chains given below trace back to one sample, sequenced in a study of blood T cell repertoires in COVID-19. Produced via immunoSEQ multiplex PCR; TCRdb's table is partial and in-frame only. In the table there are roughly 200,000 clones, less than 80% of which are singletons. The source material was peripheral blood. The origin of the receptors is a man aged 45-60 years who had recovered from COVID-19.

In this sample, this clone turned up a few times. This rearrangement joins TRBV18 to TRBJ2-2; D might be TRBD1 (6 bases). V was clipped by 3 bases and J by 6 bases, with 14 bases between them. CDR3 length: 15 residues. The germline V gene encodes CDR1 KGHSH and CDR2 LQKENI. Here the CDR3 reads CASSPDRLQAGELFF. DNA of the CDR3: TGTGCCAGCTCACCGGACAGATTACAGGCCGGGGAGCTGTTTTTT.

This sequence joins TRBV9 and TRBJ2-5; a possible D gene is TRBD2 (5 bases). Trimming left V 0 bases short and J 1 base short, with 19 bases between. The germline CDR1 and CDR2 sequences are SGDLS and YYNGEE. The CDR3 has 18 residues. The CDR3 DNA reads TGTGCCAGCAGCGTAGCCACGTATTCCGGCGGGCCCCAAGAGACCCAGTACTTC. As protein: CASSVATYSGGPQETQYF.

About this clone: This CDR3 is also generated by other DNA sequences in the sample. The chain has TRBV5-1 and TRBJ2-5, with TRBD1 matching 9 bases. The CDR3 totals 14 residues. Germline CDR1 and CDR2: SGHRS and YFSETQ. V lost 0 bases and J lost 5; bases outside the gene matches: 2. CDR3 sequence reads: CASSLDRGLETQYF. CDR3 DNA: TGCGCCAGCAGCTTGGACAGGGGGCTGGAGACCCAGTACTTC.

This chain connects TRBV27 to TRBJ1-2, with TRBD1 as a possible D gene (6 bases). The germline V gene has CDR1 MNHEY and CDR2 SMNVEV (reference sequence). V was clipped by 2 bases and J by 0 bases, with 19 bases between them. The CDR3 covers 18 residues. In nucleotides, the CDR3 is TGTGCCAGCAGTTTACACCCCCGGGTCAGGGGAGCTAACTATGGCTACACCTTC. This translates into CASSLHPRVRGANYGYTF.

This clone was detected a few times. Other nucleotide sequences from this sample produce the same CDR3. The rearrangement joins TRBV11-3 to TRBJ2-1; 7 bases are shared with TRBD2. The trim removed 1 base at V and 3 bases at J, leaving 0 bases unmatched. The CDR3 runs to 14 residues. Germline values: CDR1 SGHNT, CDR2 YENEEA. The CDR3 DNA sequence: TGTGCCAGCAGCTTAGCGGGAGGCTACAATGAGCAGTTCTTC. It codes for CASSLAGGYNEQFF.

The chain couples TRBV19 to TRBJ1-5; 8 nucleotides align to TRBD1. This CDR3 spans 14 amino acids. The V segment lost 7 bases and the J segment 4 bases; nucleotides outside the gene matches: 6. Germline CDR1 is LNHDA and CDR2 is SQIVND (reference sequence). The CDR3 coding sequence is TGTGCCAGTATCCCCCGGGACAGGAATCAGCCCCAGCATTTT. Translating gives CASIPRDRNQPQHF.

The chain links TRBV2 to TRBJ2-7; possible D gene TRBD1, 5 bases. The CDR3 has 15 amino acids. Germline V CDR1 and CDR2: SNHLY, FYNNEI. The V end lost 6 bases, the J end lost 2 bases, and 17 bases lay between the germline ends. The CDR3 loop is CASRSLGELTYEQYF. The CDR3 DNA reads TGTGCCAGCAGATCCCTAGGGGAACTTACCTACGAGCAGTACTTC.

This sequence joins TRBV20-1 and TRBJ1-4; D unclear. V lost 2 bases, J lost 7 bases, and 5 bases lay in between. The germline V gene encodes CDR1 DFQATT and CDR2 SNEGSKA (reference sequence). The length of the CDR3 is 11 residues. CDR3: CSARPGEKLFF. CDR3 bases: TGCAGTGCTAGACCAGGTGAAAAACTGTTTTTT.

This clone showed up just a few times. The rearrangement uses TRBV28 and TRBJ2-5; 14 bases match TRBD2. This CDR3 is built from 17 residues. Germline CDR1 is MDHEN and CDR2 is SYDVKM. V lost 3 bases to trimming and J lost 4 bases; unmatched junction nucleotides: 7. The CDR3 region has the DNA TGTGCCAGCAGTTTTCGGACTAGCGGGAGGCTCGGAGAGACCCAGTACTTC. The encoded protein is CASSFRTSGRLGETQYF.

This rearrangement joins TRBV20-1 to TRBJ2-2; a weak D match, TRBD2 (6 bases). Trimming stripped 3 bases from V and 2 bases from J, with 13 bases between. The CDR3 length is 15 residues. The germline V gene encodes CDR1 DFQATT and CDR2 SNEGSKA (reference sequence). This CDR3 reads CSASIGTANTGELFF. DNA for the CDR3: TGCAGTGCTAGTATCGGGACTGCAAACACCGGGGAGCTGTTTTTT.

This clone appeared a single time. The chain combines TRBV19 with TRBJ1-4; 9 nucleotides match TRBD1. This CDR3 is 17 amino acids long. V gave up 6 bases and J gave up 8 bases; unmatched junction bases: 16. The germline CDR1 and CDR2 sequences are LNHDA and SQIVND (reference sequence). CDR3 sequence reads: CASRKPGQGPEYEKLFF. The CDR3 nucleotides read TGTGCCAGTAGGAAACCGGGACAGGGACCGGAATACGAAAAACTGTTTTTT.

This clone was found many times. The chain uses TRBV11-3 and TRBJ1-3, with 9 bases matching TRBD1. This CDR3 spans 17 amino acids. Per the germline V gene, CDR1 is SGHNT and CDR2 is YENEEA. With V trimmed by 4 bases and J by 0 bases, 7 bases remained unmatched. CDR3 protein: CASSSGTGTHSGNTIYF. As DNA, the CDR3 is TGTGCCAGCAGCTCCGGGACAGGGACCCACTCTGGAAACACCATATATTTT.

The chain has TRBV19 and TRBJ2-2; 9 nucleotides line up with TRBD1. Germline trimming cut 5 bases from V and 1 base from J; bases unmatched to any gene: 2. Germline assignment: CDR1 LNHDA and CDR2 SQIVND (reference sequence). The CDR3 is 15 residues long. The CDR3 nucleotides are TGTGCCAGTAGTTCGGGACAGGGGAACACCGGGGAGCTGTTTTTT. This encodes CASSSGQGNTGELFF.

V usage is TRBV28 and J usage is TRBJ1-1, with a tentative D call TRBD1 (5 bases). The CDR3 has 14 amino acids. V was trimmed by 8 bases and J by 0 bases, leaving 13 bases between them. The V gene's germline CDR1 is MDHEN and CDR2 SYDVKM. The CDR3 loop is CASVSGGMNTEAFF. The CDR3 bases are TGTGCCAGCGTTTCCGGGGGGATGAACACTGAAGCTTTCTTT.

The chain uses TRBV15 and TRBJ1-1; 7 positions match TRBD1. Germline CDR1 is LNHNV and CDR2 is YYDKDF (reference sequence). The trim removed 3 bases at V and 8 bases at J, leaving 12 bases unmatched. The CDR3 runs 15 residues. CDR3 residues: CATSRGPTGQVEAFF. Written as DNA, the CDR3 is TGTGCCACCAGCAGGGGGCCGACAGGGCAGGTCGAAGCTTTCTTT.

Written as DNA, the CDR3 is TGTGCCAGCAGTGACTCTCTAGGGGCTTGTTTCTTT. It specifies CASSDSLGACFF. The genes are TRBV6-4 and TRBJ1-1; D may be TRBD1 (5 bases). Trimming shortened V by 0 bases and J by 13 bases, and 12 bases separated the two germline ends. There are 12 residues in the CDR3. Germline V gives CDR1 MRHNA, CDR2 SNTAGT.

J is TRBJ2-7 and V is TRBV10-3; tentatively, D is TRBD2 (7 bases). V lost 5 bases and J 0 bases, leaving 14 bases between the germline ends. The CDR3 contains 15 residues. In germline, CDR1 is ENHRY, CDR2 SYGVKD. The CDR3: CAISLLADSSYEQYF. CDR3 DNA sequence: TGTGCCATCAGTTTGCTAGCGGACAGCTCCTACGAGCAGTACTTC.

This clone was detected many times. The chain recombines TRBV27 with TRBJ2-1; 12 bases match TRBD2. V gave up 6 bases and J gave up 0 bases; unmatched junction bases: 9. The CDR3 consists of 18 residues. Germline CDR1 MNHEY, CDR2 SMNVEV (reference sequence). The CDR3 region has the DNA TGTGCCAGCAGGCGAGGACTAGCGGGACCCCGCTCCTACAATGAGCAGTTCTTC. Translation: CASRRGLAGPRSYNEQFF.